The T cell receptor beta chain described here comes from a study of shared clonotypes between healthy human individuals. As processed by the authors: Quality scores were absent from the junction-only immunoSEQ sequences, so filtering differed. Profiling relied on immunoSEQ multiplex PCR, and the TCRdb table lists in-frame clones only, not all of them. V and J calls and clone size are given by that table; D and trimming were obtained from the DNA. The sample carries fewer than 400,000 clones, approximately 74% recorded once. Trimming removed 3 bases from V and 4 bases from J, with 13 bases in between. Germline loops: CDR1 MGHDK, CDR2 SYGVNS. CDR3 length: 15 amino acids.

The source is a man aged 25-40 years in good health. The sequenced sample consisted of memory CD4+ T cells sorted from blood. Documented subset: CD45RA-negative fraction. The rearrangement uses TRBV25-1 and TRBJ2-4; a possible D gene is TRBD2 (5 bases). The CDR3 sequence: CASSDFSAGKNIQYF. The CDR3 coding sequence is TGTGCCAGCAGTGATTTCTCCGCGGGTAAAAACATTCAGTACTTC.